Detailed here is one TCR beta chain. The data were obtained in a study of shared clonotypes between healthy human individuals. Clones were sequenced by immunoSEQ multiplex PCR, and TCRdb holds only the in-frame ones, with some missing. The table records about 2 million clones, just under 95% of them present only once. Naive CD8 populations comprised CD45RO-negative cells positively selected for CCR7, excluding terminally differentiated effector memory CD45RA+ cells. V shed 3 bases and J 10 bases; nucleotides not matched to a gene: 2. The length of the CDR3 is 13 residues. The V gene's germline CDR1 is MNHEY and CDR2 SMNVEV (reference sequence).

This sequence originates from a man younger than 30 in good health. The V gene is TRBV27, the J gene TRBJ1-6, with 8 bases aligning to TRBD1. The source material was naive CD8+ T cells sorted from blood. The CDR3 is CASSLGTGSPLHF. As DNA, the CDR3 is TGTGCCAGCAGTTTGGGGACAGGATCACCCCTCCACTTT.